The clone carrying this T cell receptor beta chain was detected ten times or more. The data stem from a study of neurological immune-mediated disorders. 5'RACE generated cDNA with 10-nucleotide random UMIs. One entry per CDR3 protein results from TCRdb running MiXCR on the 5' RACE reads. The sample has 50,000 or so distinct CDR3 sequences; 3% to 3.5% are singletons. Sequencing input: PBMCs. This TCR was recovered from a man aged 35 to 55 with multiple sclerosis.

The CDR3, as DNA: TGTGCCAGCAAATTCACAACGTCCGAGCAGTACTTC. The encoded protein is CASKFTTSEQYF. The rearrangement links TRBV2 to TRBJ2-7; no firm D call. In germline, CDR1 is SNHLY, CDR2 FYNNEI. The CDR3 has 12 amino acids. V was trimmed by 7 bases and J by 6 bases, leaving 13 bases between them.